These T cell receptor beta chains were read from a single sample in a study of CD4 T cells in relation to SARS-CoV-2 and coronaviruses. Sequencing used immunoSEQ multiplex PCR; TCRdb keeps in-frame clones, though not all of them. This sample has approximately 16,000 clones, with roughly 80% found just once. For these TCRs, the target antigens are not known. The sequencing sample was made of CD4+ T cells from PBMCs, cultured in vitro. All receptors derive from a human donor in good health. The CDR3 runs from the conserved cysteine through the conserved F or W. D genes are given only for firm matches. For some rows the clone size is stated as once, few or many, or as a class when expanded; others skip it.

j_call cdr3_length clone_size v_call d_call cdr3_nt cdr3_aa
TRBJ2-1 16 NA TRBV24-1 TRBD2 TGTGCCACCAGTCCCGGGGGGGAGGGGGACTACAATGAGCAGTTCTTC CATSPGGEGDYNEQFF
TRBJ1-4 12 medium-sized TRBV30 NA TGTGCCTGGAAAGGGGATAATGAAAAACTGTTTTTT CAWKGDNEKLFF
TRBJ1-2 13 few TRBV5-5 NA TGTGCCAGCAGCTTGGAACCTTTCTATGGCTACACCTTC CASSLEPFYGYTF
TRBJ1-1 15 NA TRBV27 TRBD1 TGTGCCAGCAGTTTACGGGGCTCAGGGGGGGCTGAAGCTTTCTTT CASSLRGSGGAEAFF
TRBJ2-1 13 NA TRBV27 NA TGTGCCAGCAGTTTGTCACGTAACAATGAGCAGTTCTTC CASSLSRNNEQFF
TRBJ2-7 16 NA TRBV19 TRBD2 TGTGCCAGTAGTGGTGGAACAGCGGGAAGGGGCTACGAGCAGTACTTC CASSGGTAGRGYEQYF
TRBJ2-1 16 NA TRBV5-1 NA TGCGCCAGCAGCTTGGCTCCCCAGGGTGGAAACAATGAGCAGTTCTTC CASSLAPQGGNNEQFF
TRBJ2-3 19 NA TRBV2 NA TGTGCCAGCAGTGCCCAGGGCCCTACGAGGGTAGCAAGCACAGATACGCAGTATTTT CASSAQGPTRVASTDTQYF
TRBJ2-5 15 NA TRBV6-6 TRBD1 TGTGCCAGCAGTTACCAAGACAGGGGAGGTGAGACCCAGTACTTC CASSYQDRGGETQYF
TRBJ1-2 13 few TRBV5-1 NA TGCGCCAGCAGCTTGGACGGGTTGGATGGCTACACCTTC CASSLDGLDGYTF
TRBJ1-4 17 NA TRBV21-1 NA TGTGCCAGCAGCAAAGGAGGGAGGACCGCCCTTAATGAAAAACTGTTTTTT CASSKGGRTALNEKLFF
TRBJ2-5 15 NA TRBV12-5 NA TGTGCTAGTGGTTTGGTAGGCGTTACACAAGAGACCCAGTACTTC CASGLVGVTQETQYF
TRBJ2-1 14 NA TRBV7-9 TRBD2 TGTGCCGGCCAGACTAGCGGTTCAAACAATGAGCAGTTCTTC CAGQTSGSNNEQFF
TRBJ2-4 14 once TRBV7-9 NA TGTGCCAGCAGCTTAGATTCGGGCAGTAACATTCAGTACTTC CASSLDSGSNIQYF
TRBJ2-3 15 NA TRBV5-1 NA TGCGCCAGCAGCTTGGGGGGACGGCGGGCAGATACGCAGTATTTT CASSLGGRRADTQYF
TRBJ2-1 16 NA TRBV4-2 TRBD2 TGTGCCAGCAGCCAAGCAGGGACTAGCGGCCACAATGAGCAGTTCTTC CASSQAGTSGHNEQFF
TRBJ1-6 16 NA TRBV30 TRBD1 TGTGCCTGGAGAGAGGACAGGAACCCCTATAATTCACCCCTCCACTTT CAWREDRNPYNSPLHF
TRBJ2-2 12 NA TRBV28 NA TGTGCCAGCAGTTTGGCCACCGGGGAGCTGTTTTTT CASSLATGELFF
TRBJ1-6 13 NA TRBV7-3 NA TGTGCCAGCAGCCCAGGGGACAATTCACCCCTCCACTTT CASSPGDNSPLHF
TRBJ1-1 15 NA TRBV5-6 TRBD1 TGTGCCAGCAGCTTGAGGGACAGGGCCTACACTGAAGCTTTCTTT CASSLRDRAYTEAFF
TRBJ2-3 16 NA TRBV7-3 TRBD2 TGTGCCAGCAGCTCCCCAGCGGGAGACCGCACAGATACGCAGTATTTT CASSSPAGDRTDTQYF
TRBJ2-1 15 once TRBV28 TRBD2 TGTGCCAGCAGTTTAGGGGCTAGCGGAAACAATGAGCAGTTCTTC CASSLGASGNNEQFF
TRBJ2-3 16 NA TRBV19 TRBD2 TGTGCCAGTAGTATTCCGCTAGCGGGAGTAGGGGATACGCAGTATTTT CASSIPLAGVGDTQYF
TRBJ2-3 12 NA TRBV20-1 NA TGCAGTGCTAGTGGCCCGGGACCCTTATCGGGTTTT CSASGPGPLSGF
TRBJ2-1 16 NA TRBV9 NA TGTGCCAGCAGCGTTTCTCAGGGTCTGGTACTCGATGAGCAGTTCTTC CASSVSQGLVLDEQFF
TRBJ2-1 17 NA TRBV6-4 TRBD1 TGTGCCAGCAGTGACTCGGTGCAGGGACAGGGGGCAGGTGAGCAGTTCTTC CASSDSVQGQGAGEQFF
TRBJ2-3 16 NA TRBV19 NA TGTGCCAGTATCGCCAGGGGGGAAGGCTTCGGAGATACGCAGTATTTT CASIARGEGFGDTQYF